The sample holds many counts of the clone carrying this T cell receptor beta chain. Its specificity is not known. This sample stems from a study of Graves' ophthalmopathy and Graves' hyperthyroidism. Notes on the study in general: Sensitivity reached 85% to 90% and specificity 81.08% for a 13-signature model separating ophthalmopathy from stable hyperthyroidism. In blood, most expanded thyroid clonotypes above 0.001 frequency were also detected. Its predictions of ophthalmopathy progression gave the model roughly 71% sensitivity and 72% to 80% specificity.

Where ophthalmopathy was absent within 18 months of follow-up, hyperthyroidism was stable. Amplifying from RNA transcripts, the study obtained TCR beta CDR3 regions. HTBI primers were employed in first-round RT-PCR, then a second-round multiplex PCR followed. TCRdb processed the multiplex PCR reads anew with MiXCR; each CDR3 protein has one entry. In the table there are about 420,000 distinct CDR3 sequences, 20% to 25% of which are singletons. Germline V gene sequence: CDR1 SNHLY, CDR2 FYNNEI. The CDR3 sequence is 13 residues long. Trimming left V 2 bases short and J 2 bases short, with 6 bases between.

The specimen was peripheral blood. The chain couples TRBV2 to TRBJ1-2; D unclear. The TCR originated in a woman aged 18 to 35 with stable Graves' hyperthyroidism. The CDR3 loop reads CASSEWTNYGYTF. CDR3 nucleotides: TGTGCCAGCAGTGAATGGACGAACTATGGCTACACCTTC.